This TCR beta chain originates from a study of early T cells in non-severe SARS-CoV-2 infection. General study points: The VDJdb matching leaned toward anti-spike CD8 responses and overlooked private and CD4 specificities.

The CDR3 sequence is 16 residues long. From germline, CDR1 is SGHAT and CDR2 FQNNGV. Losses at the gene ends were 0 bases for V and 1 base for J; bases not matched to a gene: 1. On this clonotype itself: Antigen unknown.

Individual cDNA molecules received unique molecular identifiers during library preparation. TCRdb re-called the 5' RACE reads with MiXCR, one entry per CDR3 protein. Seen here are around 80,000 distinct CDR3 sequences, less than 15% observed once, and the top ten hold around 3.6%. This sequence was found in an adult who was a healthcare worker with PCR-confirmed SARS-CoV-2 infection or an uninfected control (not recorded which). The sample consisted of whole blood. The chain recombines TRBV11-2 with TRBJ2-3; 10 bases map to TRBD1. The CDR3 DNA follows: TGTGCCAGCAGCTTAGAAGGGACAGGGGGCACAGATACGCAGTATTTT. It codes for CASSLEGTGGTDTQYF.